This TCR beta chain was profiled in a study of control samples from healthy donors and cancer patients. This clone appeared a few times. The protocol was immunoSEQ multiplex PCR, while the TCRdb copy is restricted to in-frame clones and leaves out a portion. The sample consists of approximately 130,000 clones, more than 70% of them appearing once. The germline CDR1 and CDR2 sequences are SGHAT and FQNNGV. V dropped 4 bases and J dropped 10; count of bases not matched to a gene: 14. The CDR3 totals 18 residues. The V call is TRBV11-2, the J call TRBJ2-1, with TRBD2 identical over 15 bases. Sequencing was done on a sample of blood. This TCR was recovered from a man aged 55 to 70 in good health. CDR3 amino acids: CASSSRFRTSGGAGEQFF. The CDR3 DNA follows: TGTGCCAGCAGCTCCCGTTTTCGGACTAGCGGGGGGGCAGGGGAGCAGTTCTTC.